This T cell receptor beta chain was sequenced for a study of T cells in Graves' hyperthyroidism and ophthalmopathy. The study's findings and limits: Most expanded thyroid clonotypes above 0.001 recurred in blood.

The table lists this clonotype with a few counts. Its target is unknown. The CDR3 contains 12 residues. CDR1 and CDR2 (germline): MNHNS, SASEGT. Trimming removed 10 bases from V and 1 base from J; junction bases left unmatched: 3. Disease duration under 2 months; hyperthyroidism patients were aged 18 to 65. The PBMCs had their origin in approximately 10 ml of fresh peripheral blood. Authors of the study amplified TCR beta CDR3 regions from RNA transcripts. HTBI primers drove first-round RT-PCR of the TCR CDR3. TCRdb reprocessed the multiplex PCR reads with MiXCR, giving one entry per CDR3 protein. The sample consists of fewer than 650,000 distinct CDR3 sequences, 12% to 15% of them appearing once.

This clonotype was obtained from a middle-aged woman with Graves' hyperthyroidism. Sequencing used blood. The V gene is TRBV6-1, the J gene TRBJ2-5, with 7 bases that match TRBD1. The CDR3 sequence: CATGTVQETQYF. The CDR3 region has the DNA TGTGCCACCGGGACAGTCCAAGAGACCCAGTACTTC.